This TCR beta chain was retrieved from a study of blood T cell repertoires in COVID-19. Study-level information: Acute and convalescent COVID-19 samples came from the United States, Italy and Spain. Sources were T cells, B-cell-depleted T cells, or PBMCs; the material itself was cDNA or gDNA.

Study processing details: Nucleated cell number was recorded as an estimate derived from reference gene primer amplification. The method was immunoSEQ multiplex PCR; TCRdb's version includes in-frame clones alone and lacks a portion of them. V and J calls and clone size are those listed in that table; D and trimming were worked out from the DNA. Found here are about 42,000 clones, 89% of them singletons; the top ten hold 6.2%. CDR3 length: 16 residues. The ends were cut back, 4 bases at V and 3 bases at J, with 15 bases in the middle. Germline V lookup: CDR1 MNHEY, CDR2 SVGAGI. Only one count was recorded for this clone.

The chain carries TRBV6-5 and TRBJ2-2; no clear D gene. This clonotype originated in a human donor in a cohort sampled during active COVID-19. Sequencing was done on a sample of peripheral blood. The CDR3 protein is CASSFFEPSDTGELFF. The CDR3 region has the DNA TGTGCCAGCAGTTTTTTCGAGCCCTCGGACACCGGGGAGCTGTTTTTT.